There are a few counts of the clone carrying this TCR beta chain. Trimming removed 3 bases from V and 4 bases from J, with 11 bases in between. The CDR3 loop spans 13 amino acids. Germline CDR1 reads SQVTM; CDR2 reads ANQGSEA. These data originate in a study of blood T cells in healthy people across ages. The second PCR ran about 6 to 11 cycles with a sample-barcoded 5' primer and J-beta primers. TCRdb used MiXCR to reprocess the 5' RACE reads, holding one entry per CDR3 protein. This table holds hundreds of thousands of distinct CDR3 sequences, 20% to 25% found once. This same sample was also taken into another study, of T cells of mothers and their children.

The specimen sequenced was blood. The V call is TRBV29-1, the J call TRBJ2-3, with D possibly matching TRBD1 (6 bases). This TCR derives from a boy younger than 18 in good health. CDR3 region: CSVEGTLSDTQYF. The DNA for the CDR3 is TGCAGCGTTGAGGGGACATTGTCAGATACGCAGTATTTT.